This T cell receptor (beta chain) is drawn from a study of siplizumab effects on memory and regulatory T cells. Clones were read by immunoSEQ multiplex PCR, and TCRdb kept only the in-frame ones, dropping some. The data contain more than 95,000 clones, 93% of them singletons. This clone has a handful of counts. This CDR3 comprises 12 residues. Germline V gene data show CDR1 as SEHNR and CDR2 as FQNEAQ (reference sequence). The germline V and J ends were trimmed by 0 bases and 9 bases, with 6 bases remaining between them. The receptor was derived from a human donor in good health. The chain combines TRBV7-9 with TRBJ1-5; unclear D gene. Specimen: Tregs sorted from blood. CDR3 sequence: CASSLAASPQHF. CDR3 in DNA: TGTGCCAGCAGCTTAGCGGCTTCGCCCCAGCATTTT.